This T cell receptor (beta chain) appears in the sequencing data of a study of regulatory T cells in long-lasting Graves disease. The time point is: newly diagnosed GD, antithyroid drugs for less than 3 months. Generation of the TCR library employed RNA extracted from PBMCs. This CDR3 is built from 14 residues. Germline V gives CDR1 SGHRS, CDR2 YFSETQ. Study observations and caveats: Compared with new cases, persistent Graves' patients showed reduced TCR diversity. Accuracy might have suffered from few samples. The study examined only peripheral blood, not thyroid tissue.

iRepertoire HTBI primers and Arm-PCR of CDR3 regions built TCR beta libraries. TCRdb passed the multiplex PCR reads through MiXCR, listing each CDR3 protein once. This sample carries some 230,000 distinct CDR3 sequences, 18% of them seen once, and the ten largest clones take more than 20%. This clonotype has a count of ten or more. What it recognizes is unknown. V gene TRBV5-1 combines with J gene TRBJ2-1; 12 bases map to TRBD2. The sequence derives from a female donor with Graves disease. The sequenced sample was peripheral blood mononuclear cells (PBMCs), obtained at new diagnosis, from a patient treated with antithyroid drugs. CDR3 sequence: CASGASGRDNEQFF. The CDR3 DNA reads as TGCGCTTCAGGGGCTAGCGGGAGGGACAATGAGCAGTTCTTC.